These 5 T cell receptor beta chains were sequenced from one sample in a study of T cell repertoires in ileal Crohn's disease. Stated time point: neoterminal ileum biopsy at postoperative endoscopy, about 6 months after surgery. Only in-frame clones appear in the TCRdb table, and some are missing; sequencing was by immunoSEQ multiplex PCR. The data hold some 7,100 clones, with approximately 74% observed a single time. The sequenced material came from ileal tissue. The source of these receptors is an adult with Crohn's disease.

This sequence joins TRBV19 and TRBJ2-2; D perhaps matches TRBD1 (5 bases). V was trimmed by 5 bases and J by 4 bases, leaving 14 bases between them. Germline V lookup: CDR1 LNHDA, CDR2 SQIVND (reference sequence). The CDR3 length is 15 residues. The CDR3 DNA reads TGTGCCAGTAGTCCGCAGCAGGGTATCACCGGGGAGCTGTTTTTT. It translates to CASSPQQGITGELFF. Full variable domain (remainder filled in from reference TRBV19 and TRBJ2-2): DGGITQSPKYLFRKEGQNVTLSCEQNLNHDAMYWYRQDPGQGLRLIYYSQIVNDFQKGDIAEGYSVSREKKESFPLTVTSAQKNPTAFYLCASSPQQGITGELFFGEGSRLTVL.

The rearrangement links TRBV2 to TRBJ2-3, with 8 bases fitting TRBD2. Germline V lookup: CDR1 SNHLY, CDR2 FYNNEI. V gave up 5 bases and J gave up 6 bases; unmatched junction bases: 10. The CDR3 is 15 residues long. Here the CDR3 DNA reads TGTGCCAGCAGTTCTGGGCGGGGGGTCGTGGATACGCAGTATTTT. It specifies CASSSGRGVVDTQYF.

The chain combines TRBV18 with TRBJ1-1; 10 bases are a match to TRBD1. Germline assignment: CDR1 KGHSH and CDR2 LQKENI. This CDR3 region has 16 residues. V gave up 1 base and J gave up 3 bases; unmatched junction bases: 5. The CDR3 DNA follows: TGTGCCAGCTCACCACTACCGGGACAGGGGTACACTGAAGCTTTCTTT. Amino acid sequence: CASSPLPGQGYTEAFF.

This chain joins TRBV18 and TRBJ1-2; TRBD1 matches at 9 bases. Germline V lookup: CDR1 KGHSH, CDR2 LQKENI. V gave up 5 bases and J gave up 6 bases; unmatched junction bases: 10. The CDR3 consists of 15 residues. CDR3 nucleotides: TGTGCCAGCTCAACCCTGAGACAGGGGGAAAATGGCTACACCTTC. Amino acid sequence: CASSTLRQGENGYTF.

The chain recombines TRBV29-1 with TRBJ2-1, with D perhaps TRBD1 (6 bases). The germline V and J ends were trimmed by 3 bases and 8 bases, with 14 bases remaining between them. Germline assignment: CDR1 SQVTM and CDR2 ANQGSEA. The CDR3 has 13 amino acids. The CDR3 region is CSVDDPKGDEQFF. In nucleotides, the CDR3 is TGCAGCGTTGATGACCCTAAGGGGGATGAGCAGTTCTTC.